The 2 T cell receptor beta chains in this list originate from one sample, sequenced in a study of blood T cell repertoires in COVID-19. Profiled with immunoSEQ multiplex PCR; TCRdb holds only in-frame clones, not every one. This table has 200,000 to 250,000 clones, around nine tenths appearing once. Material: PBMCs or T cells enriched from blood (not recorded which). The source of these receptors is a man younger than 45 who had recovered from COVID-19.

J is TRBJ2-5 and V is TRBV5-1; D is undetermined. The CDR3 has 13 amino acids. V was trimmed by 7 bases and J by 4 bases, leaving 14 bases between them. CDR1 is SGHRS and CDR2 is YFSETQ in the germline V gene. The CDR3 DNA reads TGCGCCAGCCGGGTTTCCCTTGGAGAGACCCAGTACTTC. It encodes CASRVSLGETQYF.

The gene calls are TRBV18 and TRBJ2-7; D ambiguous. The CDR3 has 13 amino acids. Trimming cost V 3 bases and J 0 bases, with 6 bases left between them. From germline, CDR1 is KGHSH and CDR2 LQKENI. CDR3 sequence reads: CASSPGPSYEQYF. In nucleotides, the CDR3 is TGTGCCAGCTCACCTGGGCCCTCCTACGAGCAGTACTTC.